This T cell receptor beta chain is from a study of a mutant IDH1 vaccine in newly diagnosed glioma. Overall study: Vaccination began 4-6 weeks post radiotherapy alone, or with temozolomide cycles.

TCRdb's copy holds only in-frame clones and misses some; the assay was immunoSEQ multiplex PCR. The table includes 65,000 or so clones, about 85% detected once. Time point: week 23, last vaccination. With topical imiquimod, each dose of the vaccine consisted of 300 ug of mutant IDH1 20-mer peptide. Turning to this clone: Antigen: not known.

Material: PBMCs, obtained from a glioma patient whose treatment included an IDH1 peptide vaccine. This TCR derives from a man aged 25 to 45 with glioma.

Here the CDR3 reads CSVEMADTNTGELFF. CDR3 nucleotide sequence: TGCAGCGTTGAAATGGCTGACACGAACACCGGGGAGCTGTTTTTT. The V call is TRBV29-1, the J call TRBJ2-2, with D hard to call. The ends were cut back, 2 bases at V and 0 bases at J, with 10 bases in the middle. The CDR3 extends over 15 amino acids. Germline V gene data show CDR1 as SQVTM and CDR2 as ANQGSEA.